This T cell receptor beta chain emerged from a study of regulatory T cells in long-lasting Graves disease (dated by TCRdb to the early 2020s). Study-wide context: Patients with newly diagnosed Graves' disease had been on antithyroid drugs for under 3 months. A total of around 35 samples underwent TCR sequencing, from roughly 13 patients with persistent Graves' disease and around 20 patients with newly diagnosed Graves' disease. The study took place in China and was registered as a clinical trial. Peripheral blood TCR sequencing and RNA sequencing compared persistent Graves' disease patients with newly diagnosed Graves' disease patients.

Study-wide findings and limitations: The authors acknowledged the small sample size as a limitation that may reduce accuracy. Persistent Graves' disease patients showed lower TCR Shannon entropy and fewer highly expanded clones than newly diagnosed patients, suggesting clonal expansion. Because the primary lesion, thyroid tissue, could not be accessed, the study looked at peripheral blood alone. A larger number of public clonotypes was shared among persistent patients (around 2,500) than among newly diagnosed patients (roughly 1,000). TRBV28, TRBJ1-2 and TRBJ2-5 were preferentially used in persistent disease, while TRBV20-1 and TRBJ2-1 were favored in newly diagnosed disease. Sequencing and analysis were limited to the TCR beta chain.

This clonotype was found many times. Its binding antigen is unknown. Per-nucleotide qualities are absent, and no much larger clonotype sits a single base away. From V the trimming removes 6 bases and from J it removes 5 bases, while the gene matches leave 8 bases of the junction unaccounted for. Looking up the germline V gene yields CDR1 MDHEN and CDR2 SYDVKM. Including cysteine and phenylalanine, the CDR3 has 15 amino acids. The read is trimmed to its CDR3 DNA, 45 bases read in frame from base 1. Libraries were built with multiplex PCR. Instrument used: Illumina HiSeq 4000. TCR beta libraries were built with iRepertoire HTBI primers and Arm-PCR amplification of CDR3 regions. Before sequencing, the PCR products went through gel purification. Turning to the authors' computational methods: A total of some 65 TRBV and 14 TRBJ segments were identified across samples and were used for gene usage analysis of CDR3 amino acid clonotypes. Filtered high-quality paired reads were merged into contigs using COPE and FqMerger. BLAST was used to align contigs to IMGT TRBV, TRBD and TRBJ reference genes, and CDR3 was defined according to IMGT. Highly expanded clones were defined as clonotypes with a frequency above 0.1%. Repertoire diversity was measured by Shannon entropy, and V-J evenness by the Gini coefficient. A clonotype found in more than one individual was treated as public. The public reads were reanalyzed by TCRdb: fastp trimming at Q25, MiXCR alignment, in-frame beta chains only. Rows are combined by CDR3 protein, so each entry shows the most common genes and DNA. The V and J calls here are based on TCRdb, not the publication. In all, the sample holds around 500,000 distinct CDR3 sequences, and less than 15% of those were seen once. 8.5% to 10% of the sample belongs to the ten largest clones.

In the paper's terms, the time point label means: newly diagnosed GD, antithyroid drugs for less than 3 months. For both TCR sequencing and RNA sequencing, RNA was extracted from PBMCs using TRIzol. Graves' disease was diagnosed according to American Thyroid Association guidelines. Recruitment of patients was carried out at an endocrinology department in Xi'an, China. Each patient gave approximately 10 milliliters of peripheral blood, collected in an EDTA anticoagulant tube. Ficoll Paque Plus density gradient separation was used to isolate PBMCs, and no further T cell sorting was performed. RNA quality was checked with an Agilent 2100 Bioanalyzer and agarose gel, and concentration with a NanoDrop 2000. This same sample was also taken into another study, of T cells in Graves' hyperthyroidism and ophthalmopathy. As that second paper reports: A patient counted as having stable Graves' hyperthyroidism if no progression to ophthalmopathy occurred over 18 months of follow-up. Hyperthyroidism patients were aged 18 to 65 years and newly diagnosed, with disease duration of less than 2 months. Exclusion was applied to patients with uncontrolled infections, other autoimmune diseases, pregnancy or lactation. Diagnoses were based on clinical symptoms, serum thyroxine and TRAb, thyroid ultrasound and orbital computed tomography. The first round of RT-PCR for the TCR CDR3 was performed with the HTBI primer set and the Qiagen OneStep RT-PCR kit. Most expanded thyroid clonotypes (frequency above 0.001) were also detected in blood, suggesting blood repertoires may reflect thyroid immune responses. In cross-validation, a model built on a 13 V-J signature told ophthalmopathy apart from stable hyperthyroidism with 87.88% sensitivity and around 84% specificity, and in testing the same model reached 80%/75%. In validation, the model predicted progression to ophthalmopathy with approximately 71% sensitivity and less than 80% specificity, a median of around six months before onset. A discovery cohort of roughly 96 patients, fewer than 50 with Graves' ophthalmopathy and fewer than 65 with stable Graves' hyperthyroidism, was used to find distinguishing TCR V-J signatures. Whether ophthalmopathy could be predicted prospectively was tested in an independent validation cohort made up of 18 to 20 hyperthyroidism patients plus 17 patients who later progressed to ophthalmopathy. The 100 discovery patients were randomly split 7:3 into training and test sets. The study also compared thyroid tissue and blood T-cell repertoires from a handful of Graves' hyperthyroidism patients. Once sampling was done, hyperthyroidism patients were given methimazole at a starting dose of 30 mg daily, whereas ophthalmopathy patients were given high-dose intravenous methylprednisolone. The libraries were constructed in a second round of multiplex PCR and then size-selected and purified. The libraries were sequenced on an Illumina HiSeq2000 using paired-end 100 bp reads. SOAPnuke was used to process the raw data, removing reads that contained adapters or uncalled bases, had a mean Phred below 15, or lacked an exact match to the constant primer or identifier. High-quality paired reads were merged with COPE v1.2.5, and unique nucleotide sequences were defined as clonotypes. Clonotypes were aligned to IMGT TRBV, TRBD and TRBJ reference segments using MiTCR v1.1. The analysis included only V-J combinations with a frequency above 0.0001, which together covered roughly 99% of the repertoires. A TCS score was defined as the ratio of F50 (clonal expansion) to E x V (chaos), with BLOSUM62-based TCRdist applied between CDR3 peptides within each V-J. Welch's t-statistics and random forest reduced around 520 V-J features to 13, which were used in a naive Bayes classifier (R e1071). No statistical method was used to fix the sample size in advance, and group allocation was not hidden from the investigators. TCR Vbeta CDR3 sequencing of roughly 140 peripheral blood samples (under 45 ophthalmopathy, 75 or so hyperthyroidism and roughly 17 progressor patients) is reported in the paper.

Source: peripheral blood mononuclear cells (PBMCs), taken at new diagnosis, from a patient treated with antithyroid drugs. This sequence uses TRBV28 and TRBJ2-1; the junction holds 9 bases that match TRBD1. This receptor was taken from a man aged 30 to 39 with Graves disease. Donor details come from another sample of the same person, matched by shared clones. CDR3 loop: CASSVAGTGNNEQFF. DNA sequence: TGTGCCAGCAGCGTTGCCGGGACAGGGAACAATGAGCAGTTCTTC.